This paragraph reports one TCR beta chain. The sample belongs to a study of blood T cell repertoires in COVID-19. The CDR3 spans 14 residues. V lost 8 bases, J lost 6 bases, and 21 bases lay in between. The germline CDR1 and CDR2 sequences are SGHRS and YFSETQ. Sequenced by immunoSEQ multiplex PCR; TCRdb stores in-frame clones only, minus some. The profile shows about 220,000 clones, about 86% of them singletons. The TCR originated in a woman between 50 and 59 years old with acute COVID-19. Sequencing was carried out using PBMCs or T cells enriched from blood (not recorded which). V and J are TRBV5-1 and TRBJ2-7; maybe TRBD2 (6 bases). CDR3: CASGLGLPTSEQYF. The CDR3 bases are TGCGCCAGTGGACTGGGACTCCCGACGAGCGAGCAGTACTTC.